This T cell receptor (delta chain) was identified in a study of γδ T cells in repeated Plasmodium falciparum infection. Study background: Malian repertoires were sampled cross-sectionally without transmission and longitudinally through febrile malaria. Whole-study results and caveats: Waves of new clonotype selection appeared after repeated controlled infections in Vdelta2-negative, largely Vdelta1+, gammadelta T cells.

Germline V gene sequence: CDR1 TSWWSYY, CDR2 QGS. V lost 2 bases and J lost 0; bases outside the gene matches: 36. The CDR3 has 28 residues. TRG and TRD sequences were obtained from every sorted gammadelta sample. TCRdb redid the clone calls on the multiplex PCR reads with CATT. The table includes about 51,000 delta-chain clones, more than 1.5% detected once. This clone has a handful of counts. The antigen is undetermined. TCRdb has a much larger clone's protein, which differs at residue 14 from the translation of this DNA, likely because of a read error; what is shown is the protein translated from the DNA. Bulk repertoires came from Vgamma9/Vdelta2+ or Vdelta2-negative gammadelta T cells flow-sorted from PBMC.

The sequenced sample consisted of gamma-delta T cells from blood. The origin of this receptor is a pool of human donors (malaria-infected and uninfected, not separated). The chain couples TRDV1 to TRDJ1, with 13 bases matching TRDD3. Assignment of the J gene here rests on matching the DNA to germline, because TCRdb gives none. CDR3 nucleotides: TGTGCTCTTGGGGAATGGCGCCTACGAAGTATTGTAGAGGGTACTTACTGGGGGATACGGTCGTACACCGATAAACTCATCTTT. Translation: CALGEWRLRSIVEGTYWGIRSYTDKLIF.